These 19 T cell receptor beta chains were all obtained from the same sample, sequenced in a study of cytomegalovirus exposure and HLA in healthy donors. Assay used: immunoSEQ multiplex PCR; TCRdb lists only in-frame clones, some missing. The sample yields fewer than 120,000 clones, approximately 87% seen once. Sequencing input: PBMCs. The receptors originated from a woman in her twenties or thirties in good health and CMV-seropositive.

J is TRBJ2-1 and V is TRBV2; 10 positions match TRBD2. This CDR3 spans 17 amino acids. CDR1 SNHLY and CDR2 FYNNEI come from the germline V gene. V lost 2 bases and J lost 0; bases outside the gene matches: 4. CDR3 in amino acids: CASSEIAGGLSYNEQFF. DNA for the CDR3: TGTGCCAGCAGTGAAATAGCGGGAGGCCTCTCCTACAATGAGCAGTTCTTC.

The chain has TRBV7-8 and TRBJ2-3; 11 bases are a match to TRBD2. V lost 5 bases to trimming and J lost 6 bases; unmatched junction nucleotides: 10. The germline CDR1 and CDR2 sequences are SGHVS and FQNEAQ. The CDR3 loop spans 16 amino acids. CDR3 in DNA: TGTGCCAGCAGCCCTAGACTAGCGGGGCTGAGGGATACGCAGTATTTT. Protein sequence: CASSPRLAGLRDTQYF.

The chain combines TRBV11-2 with TRBJ1-4; unclear D gene. The V gene lost 1 base and the J gene lost 7 bases, with 4 bases spanning the gap. Germline V CDR1 and CDR2: SGHAT, FQNNGV. CDR3 length: 12 residues. Written as DNA, the CDR3 is TGTGCCAGCAGCTTAGGTAGTGAAAAACTGTTTTTT. Amino acid sequence: CASSLGSEKLFF.

V is TRBV6-5 and J is TRBJ1-2, with unresolved D. The V end lost 6 bases, the J end lost 2 bases, and 10 bases lay between the germline ends. This CDR3 comprises 13 residues. Germline V lookup: CDR1 MNHEY, CDR2 SVGAGI. CDR3 nucleotides: TGTGCCAGCAGCCTGACTGTCAACTATGGCTACACCTTC. Encoded protein: CASSLTVNYGYTF.

This chain uses TRBV7-6 with TRBJ2-2; TRBD1 agrees at 8 bases. The CDR3 spans 15 residues. In germline, CDR1 is SGHVS, CDR2 FNYEAQ. The junction had 5 bases not matched to a gene; V was cut back by 3 bases and J by 5 bases. DNA for the CDR3: TGTGCCAGCAGCTTGGGACAGGTCTATACCGGGGAGCTGTTTTTT. Translating it yields CASSLGQVYTGELFF.

V gene TRBV6-5 combines with J gene TRBJ1-5, with 9 bases matching TRBD1. In germline, CDR1 is MNHEY, CDR2 SVGAGI. The trim removed 5 bases at V and 4 bases at J, leaving 6 bases unmatched. This CDR3 region has 15 residues. The CDR3 region has the DNA TGTGCCAGCAGTCGAACCGGGACAGGGAATCAGCCCCAGCATTTT. Translation: CASSRTGTGNQPQHF.

J is TRBJ2-7 and V is TRBV11-2; D remains ambiguous. Between the trimmed V and J ends, which lost 4 bases and 6 bases, there was a span of 10 bases. The CDR3 length is 12 residues. Germline loops: CDR1 SGHAT, CDR2 FQNNGV. The CDR3 DNA is TGTGCCAGCAGCTGGTCAGGTATCGAGCAGTACTTC. Protein sequence: CASSWSGIEQYF.

The chain joins TRBV2 to TRBJ1-2, with 8 bases identical to TRBD1. Per germline, CDR1 SNHLY and CDR2 FYNNEI. This CDR3 comprises 16 residues. The V and J ends lost 5 bases and 5 bases, in that order; junction bases with no gene match: 13. CDR3 region: CASSPRRQGPLYGYTF. CDR3 nucleotides: TGTGCCAGCAGTCCCCGCCGACAGGGGCCATTATATGGCTACACCTTC.

This clone was found a few times. The chain has TRBV2 and TRBJ2-1; D is unresolved. Germline V gives CDR1 SNHLY, CDR2 FYNNEI. Trimming stripped 10 bases from V and 4 bases from J, with 5 bases between. The CDR3 extends over 10 amino acids. The CDR3 nucleotides are TGTGCCACCCGGTACAATGAGCAGTTCTTC. Translating gives CATRYNEQFF.

V is TRBV6-5 and J is TRBJ1-4; maybe TRBD1 (5 bases). The CDR3 covers 14 residues. Germline V gene sequence: CDR1 MNHEY, CDR2 SVGAGI. Trimming removed 6 bases at V and 0 bases at J, with 8 bases between. This chain's CDR3 is CASRATATNEKLFF. The CDR3 region has the DNA TGTGCCAGCAGAGCGACAGCAACTAATGAAAAACTGTTTTTT.

V gene TRBV2 combines with J gene TRBJ1-1; no clear D. The V end lost 8 bases, the J end lost 6 bases, and 16 bases lay between the germline ends. This CDR3 has 13 residues. CDR1 and CDR2 from the germline V gene are SNHLY and FYNNEI. The CDR3 reads CASGFTGMAEAFF. The CDR3 coding sequence is TGTGCCAGCGGATTTACCGGGATGGCTGAAGCTTTCTTT.

Comments on this clone: Different DNA sequences within this sample yield the same CDR3. The chain couples TRBV30 to TRBJ2-7, with 7 bases identical to TRBD1. Germline V gene data show CDR1 as GTSNPN and CDR2 as SVGIG (reference sequence). The CDR3 length is 16 residues. J lost 5 bases, V lost 1 base, and 14 bases had no gene match. The CDR3 spells CAWSAAAPGQSNEQYF. The DNA of the CDR3 is TGTGCCTGGAGTGCCGCCGCTCCGGGACAGTCCAACGAGCAGTACTTC. The whole variable domain, remainder taken from reference TRBV30 and TRBJ2-7, is SQTIHQWPATLVQPVGSPLSLECTVEGTSNPNLYWYRQAAGRGLQLLFYSVGIGQISSEVPQNLSASRPQDRQFILSSKKLLLSDSGFYLCAWSAAAPGQSNEQYFGPGTRLTVT.

The chain joins TRBV5-1 to TRBJ2-7, with a weak D call TRBD2 (6 bases). The CDR3 length is 16 residues. V gave up 0 bases and J gave up 6 bases, with 19 bases separating them. Germline-derived CDR1 and CDR2 are SGHRS and YFSETQ. The CDR3 protein is CASSLGPGAGGGEQYF. Written as DNA, the CDR3 is TGCGCCAGCAGCTTGGGGCCCGGGGCCGGGGGTGGCGAGCAGTACTTC.

This clone appeared a single time. The J gene is TRBJ1-4, the V gene TRBV6-5; 7 bases align to TRBD1. The CDR3 sequence is 13 residues long. Germline lookup yields CDR1 MNHEY and CDR2 SVGAGI. The J segment lost 6 bases and the V segment lost 6 bases, leaving 4 bases of the junction unmatched. The CDR3 is CASRTGTDEKLFF. The CDR3, as DNA: TGTGCCAGCAGAACCGGGACAGATGAAAAACTGTTTTTT.

This rearrangement joins TRBV28 to TRBJ2-6; D gene unclear. Per germline, CDR1 MDHEN and CDR2 SYDVKM. The V gene lost 2 bases and the J gene lost 13 bases, with 15 bases spanning the gap. CDR3 length: 14 residues. The CDR3: CASSLAERRGVLTF. The CDR3, as DNA: TGTGCCAGCAGTTTAGCGGAAAGGAGAGGTGTCCTGACTTTC.

The J gene is TRBJ2-1, the V gene TRBV7-3, with 8 bases lining up with TRBD2. Germline loops: CDR1 SGHTA, CDR2 FQGTGA. After removal of 8 bases from V and 2 bases from J, the junction contained 5 bases not matched to a gene. The CDR3 has 14 amino acids. The CDR3 sequence is CASSRGAAYNEQFF. As DNA, the CDR3 is TGTGCCAGCTCGCGGGGGGCAGCCTACAATGAGCAGTTCTTC.

The V gene is TRBV7-3, the J gene TRBJ2-1, with D perhaps TRBD2 (6 bases). Trimming removed 5 bases from V and 7 bases from J, with 12 bases in between. CDR1 and CDR2 from the germline V gene are SGHTA and FQGTGA. The CDR3 loop spans 13 amino acids. The chain's CDR3 is CASSLGGENEQFF. For the CDR3, the DNA is TGTGCCAGCAGCCTCGGGGGAGAGAATGAGCAGTTCTTC. The complete variable domain, with remaining parts taken from reference TRBV7-3 and TRBJ2-1, reads GAGVSQTPSNKVTEKGKYVELRCDPISGHTALYWYRQSLGQGPEFLIYFQGTGAADDSGLPNDRFFAVRPEGSVSTLKIQRTERGDSAVYLCASSLGGENEQFFGPGTRLTVL.

The V call is TRBV11-2, the J call TRBJ1-1; the match to TRBD1 covers 8 bases. Trimming took 1 base from V and 3 from J; bases not matched to a gene: 7. Germline loops: CDR1 SGHAT, CDR2 FQNNGV. The CDR3 is made up of 16 amino acids. The CDR3 sequence: CASSLGRGTGHTEAFF. The DNA for the CDR3 is TGTGCCAGCAGCTTAGGACGAGGGACAGGTCACACTGAAGCTTTCTTT.

V is TRBV5-1 and J is TRBJ1-4; 9 nucleotides line up with TRBD1. V lost 4 bases, J lost 8 bases, and 9 bases stayed unmatched. Germline V gene sequence: CDR1 SGHRS, CDR2 YFSETQ. This CDR3 contains 15 residues. The CDR3 nucleotides are TGCGCCAGCAGCCCCCGGGGACAGGGAGGCGAAAAACTGTTTTTT. Translating gives CASSPRGQGGEKLFF. The full variable domain, completed using reference TRBV5-1 and TRBJ1-4, is KAGVTQTPRYLIKTRGQQVTLSCSPISGHRSVSWYQQTPGQGLQFLFEYFSETQRNKGNFPGRFSGRQFSNSRSEMNVSTLELGDSALYLCASSPRGQGGEKLFFGSGTQLSVL.